This T cell receptor beta chain was identified during a study of CD8 T cells in Susac syndrome. The CDR3 totals 17 residues. Germline V lookup: CDR1 SEHNR, CDR2 FQNEAQ (reference sequence). The ends were cut back, 5 bases at V and 1 base at J, with 18 bases in the middle. Random hexamers served to reverse transcribe roughly 0.5 to 1 ug RNA. The TCR beta CDR3 was amplified by immunoSEQ multiplex PCR across 54 Vbeta, 13 Jbeta. Using its own MiXCR run on the immunoSEQ multiplex PCR reads, TCRdb lists one record per CDR3 protein. This sample has some 57,000 distinct CDR3 sequences, with approximately 90% found just once. Remarks on this clonotype: The target antigen is unknown.

TCR beta sequencing was performed on blood CD8+ and CD4+ T cells. FACS enriched CD8+ TEMRA cells, while bulk CD8+ and CD4+ were negatively isolated. Study results and limitations: The study conceded that its TCR sequencing and HLA analysis involved relatively few individuals.

Sequenced material: CD8+ T cells from PBMCs. The chain links TRBV7-9 to TRBJ2-1; D not resolved. The TCR originated in a human donor in good health. The CDR3, as DNA: TGTGCCAGCAGCCCAAATAACGACCATGGTTCCTACAATGAGCAGTTCTTC. This encodes CASSPNNDHGSYNEQFF. The whole variable domain, filled in from reference TRBV7-9 and TRBJ2-1, reads DTGVSQNPRHKITKRGQNVTFRCDPISEHNRLYWYRQTLGQGPEFLTYFQNEAQLEKSRLLSDRFSAERPKGSFSTLEIQRTEQGDSAMYLCASSPNNDHGSYNEQFFGPGTRLTVL.